This TCR beta chain was identified during a study of cytomegalovirus exposure and HLA in healthy donors. The CDR3 has 15 residues. The trim removed 2 bases at V and 3 bases at J, leaving 5 bases unmatched. CDR1 is SGHNT and CDR2 is YYREEE in the germline V gene (reference sequence). Study observations and caveats: It has been reported that TCR beta sequences accurately predicted the HLA-A and HLA-B alleles of most subjects. Cytomegalovirus association was listed for roughly 160 TCR beta chains.

The PCR contained 60 Vbeta and 13 Jbeta primers. Using immunoSEQ multiplex PCR, the repertoire was profiled, and TCRdb retains in-frame clones only, with some absent. The sample lists 180,000 or so clones; approximately 59% were seen once. This clone was seen only a few times. The antigen remains undetermined. The TCR comes from a man aged 35-49 years in good health and CMV-seronegative. Sample: PBMCs. This chain links TRBV5-4 with TRBJ2-3; 8 bases map to TRBD2. In DNA form, the CDR3 reads TGTGCCAGCAGCTTACCGGGGGGGCAAACAGATACGCAGTATTTT. This sequence encodes CASSLPGGQTDTQYF.